This T cell receptor beta chain was sequenced for a study of STAT3 mutations in large granular lymphocyte leukemia. Study-wide results and limits: Clonal expansion was inferred from samples taken at other timepoints. At least one immunodominant TCR beta clonotype appeared in every T-cell large granular lymphocyte leukemia patient. A small but highly pathogenic clone may have been missed. In about 30% of the 18 patients, new TCR clonotypes emerged after therapy.

Sequencing used immunoSEQ multiplex PCR; TCRdb keeps in-frame clones, though not all of them. The sample includes tens of thousands of clones, about 81% of them seen just once. The germline V gene has CDR1 DFQATT and CDR2 SNEGSKA (reference sequence). The V gene lost 1 base and the J gene lost 12 bases, with 12 bases spanning the gap. The CDR3 is 11 amino acids. For this clone: No antigen is known for it.

The receptor was isolated from a human donor with T large granular lymphocyte leukemia. Some clones in this sample may be carry-over from other donors' samples. This chain connects TRBV20-1 to TRBJ2-5; D not resolved. The sequenced sample was PBMCs. In nucleotides, the CDR3 is TGCAGTGCTAGAGCCCCCGTTGAGGAGTACTTC. This encodes CSARAPVEEYF.